The present entry profiles one TCR beta chain with its context. Its antigen specificity is not known. No much larger clone is present one base from it, and per-base qualities are unavailable. Germline trimming amounts to 0 bases on V and 8 bases on J, with 12 as the count of junction bases outside the gene matches. Based on the germline V gene, the CDR1 and CDR2 sequences are SGHRS and YFSETQ. The CDR3 goes from the cysteine to the phenylalanine over 17 residues. Here the CDR3 DNA is all that survives: 51 bases in frame from base 1. The sample is drawn from a study of blood T cell repertoires in COVID-19 (dated by TCRdb to the early 2020s). About the study as a whole: Collaborator samples came from the United States, Italy and Spain and covered acute and convalescent phases of COVID-19. A de-identified subject ID, COVID-19 status, age in years and sex were almost always included in the sample metadata. The repertoires were released in a freely available public database meant as a resource for research on the immune response to SARS-CoV-2. Samples came from the ongoing ImmuneRACE study (first 160 participants) plus 1,254 subjects from 6 global collaborators. HLA class I and class II types, where available, came from metadata supplied by the sample provider rather than from assay-based typing. Deeply sampled blood TCRbeta repertoires from subjects exposed to, actively infected with, or recovered from COVID-19 were included in the dataset. The prospective study material was composed of cDNA or gDNA derived from T cells, B-cell-depleted T cells, or PBMCs.

Another Seattle source contributed samples from volunteer blood donors who had recovered from COVID-19. Each collaborating institution followed its own protocols to collect whole blood in K2EDTA tubes. For TCRbeta analysis, collaborators shipped samples in one of three forms: frozen whole blood, isolated PBMCs, or DNA extracted from either of those sample types. Results and caveats for the whole study, not just this receptor: The quantity of clinical and demographic metadata differed by source and by participant and was supplied without curation.

TCRbeta CDR3 regions were amplified from genomic DNA by means of the immunoSEQ Assay, a bias-controlled multiplex PCR. The source study handled its data this way. The number of nucleated cells in each sample was estimated by amplification of reference gene primers within the assay. To quantify the absolute abundance of each unique TCRbeta CDR3 rearrangement, sequence reads were collapsed and filtered. For each sample, productive Simpson clonality was calculated by taking the square root of Simpson's diversity index across productive rearrangements. TCRdb holds this immuneACCESS table with in-frame rearrangements only. Some clones are missing; in checked studies, unresolved V genes explain under half, and the rest has no known cause. V, J and clone size reflect that table, while D and trimming were determined from the DNA. The sample profile shows approximately 200,000 clones; about 87% of them were found once. The ten largest clones take up about 6% of the sample.

The receptor was isolated from a man between 60 and 70 years old who had recovered from COVID-19. In this chain, TRBV5-1 is recombined with TRBJ2-4; 9 junctional bases match TRBD1. The sample taken for sequencing was peripheral blood. The DNA is as follows: TGCGCCAGCAGCTTGGCGCTCCCGGGACAGGGTGAGGACATTCAGTACTTC. It translates as CASSLALPGQGEDIQYF.